The 17 T cell receptor beta chains below were found in one sample sequenced in a study of blood T cells in healthy people across ages. Combining a sample-barcoded 5' primer with a J-beta primer mix, a second PCR ran for about 7 to 11 cycles. From the 5' RACE reads, TCRdb called clonotypes with MiXCR, one entry per CDR3 protein. The repertoire holds 1 million or so distinct CDR3 sequences, with more than 35% as singletons. The sequenced sample was blood. The receptors stem from a woman in her sixties in good health.

For this clonotype: At one end, the junction sequence differs from germline, possibly due to a read error. The rearrangement joins TRBV20-1 to TRBJ2-1; D unresolved. CDR1 and CDR2 from the germline V gene are DFQATT and SNEGSKA (reference sequence). The CDR3 is 14 residues long. The CDR3 sequence: CSAREKSSCNEQFF. CDR3 in DNA: TGCAGTGCTAGGGAAAAGAGCTCCTGCAATGAGCAGTTCTTC.

The chain uses TRBV5-1 and TRBJ2-3; D call uncertain. The CDR3 contains 15 residues. Germline CDR1 SGHRS, CDR2 YFSETQ. Trimming removed 0 bases from V and 3 bases from J, with 11 bases in between. CDR3 protein: CASSLALSQTDTQYF. The DNA of the CDR3 is TGCGCCAGCAGCTTGGCCCTCTCCCAGACAGATACGCAGTATTTT.

The rearrangement joins TRBV24-1 to TRBJ2-5; tentatively, D is TRBD1 or TRBD2 (5 bases each). The J call is in doubt because the DNA end fits TRBJ2-7 better. The CDR3 loop spans 15 amino acids. The germline V gene encodes CDR1 KGHDR and CDR2 SFDVKD. The CDR3 DNA reads as TGTGCCACCAGTGATTCCGGGACCAGCTTGTACGAGCAGTACTTC. Translation: CATSDSGTSLYEQYF.

On this clonotype itself: A single base separates this from a much larger clone, so it may be a read error. V is TRBV20-1 and J is TRBJ2-1, with 11 bases aligning to TRBD2. J gave up 12 bases and V 3 bases, and 13 bases lay outside the gene matches. This CDR3 comprises 15 residues. Germline CDR1 reads DFQATT; CDR2 reads SNEGSKA (reference sequence). The CDR3 region is CSASLLAGDTEVQFF. The CDR3 DNA is TGCAGTGCTAGTTTACTAGCGGGAGATACGGAAGTGCAGTTCTTC.

This sequence joins TRBV5-1 and TRBJ2-5; weak D call: TRBD2 (5 bases). The DNA matches TRBJ2-7 better at its end, which makes the J call doubtful. The germline V gene has CDR1 SGHRS and CDR2 YFSETQ. The CDR3 is 15 residues long. The CDR3 loop is CASTLTGGPFHEQYF. CDR3 nucleotide sequence: TGCGCCAGCACCTTAACTGGAGGCCCGTTCCACGAGCAGTACTTC.

The genes are TRBV5-6 and TRBJ2-1, with 8 nucleotides matching TRBD2. This CDR3 is built from 17 residues. Germline V gene sequence: CDR1 SGHDT, CDR2 YYEEEE. Unmatched junction bases numbered 6, after V lost 0 bases and J lost 1 base. This chain's CDR3 is CASSLAIAGPSYNEQFF. In nucleotides, the CDR3 is TGTGCCAGCAGCTTGGCCATAGCGGGACCGTCCTACAATGAGCAGTTCTTC.

The chain recombines TRBV3-1 with TRBJ1-5, with 7 bases lining up with TRBD1. Unmatched junction bases numbered 3, after V lost 2 bases and J lost 11 bases. From germline, CDR1 is LGHDT and CDR2 YNNKEL (reference sequence). This CDR3 is 12 amino acids long. CDR3 DNA: TGTGCCAGCAGCCAACGGACAGGAACCCAGCATTTT. Its translation is CASSQRTGTQHF.

This clonotype turned up a few times. The chain joins TRBV5-1 to TRBJ2-3, with 13 bases lining up with TRBD2. With V trimmed by 3 bases and J by 5 bases, 6 bases remained unmatched. CDR3 length: 16 amino acids. Germline V CDR1 and CDR2: SGHRS, YFSETQ. CDR3 nucleotides: TGCGCCAGCAGCTCCGGACTAGCGGGAGTGGAAGATACGCAGTATTTT. Its translation: CASSSGLAGVEDTQYF. Drawing the rest from reference TRBV5-1 and TRBJ2-3, the complete variable domain is KAGVTQTPRYLIKTRGQQVTLSCSPISGHRSVSWYQQTPGQGLQFLFEYFSETQRNKGNFPGRFSGRQFSNSRSEMNVSTLELGDSALYLCASSSGLAGVEDTQYFGPGTRLTVL.

V usage is TRBV20-1 and J usage is TRBJ2-1, with 12 bases identical to TRBD2. Germline CDR1 DFQATT, CDR2 SNEGSKA (reference sequence). The CDR3 consists of 17 residues. The junction had 10 bases not matched to a gene; V was cut back by 0 bases and J by 7 bases. CDR3 nucleotide sequence: TGCAGTGCTAGAGATCGCCCGACTAGCGGGAGCCGGAATGAGCAGTTCTTC. Translating it yields CSARDRPTSGSRNEQFF.

V usage is TRBV7-9 and J usage is TRBJ2-5; D is ambiguous. The CDR3 covers 14 residues. Trimming shortened V by 5 bases and J by 2 bases, and 12 bases separated the two germline ends. Germline values: CDR1 SEHNR, CDR2 FQNEAQ (reference sequence). The CDR3: CASSPPSWQETQYF. DNA for the CDR3: TGTGCCAGCAGCCCTCCGTCTTGGCAAGAGACCCAGTACTTC.

V and J are TRBV19 and TRBJ1-2; TRBD1 matches 12 bases. The J segment lost 2 bases and the V segment lost 4 bases, leaving 8 bases of the junction unmatched. In germline, CDR1 is LNHDA, CDR2 SQIVND (reference sequence). This CDR3 is built from 17 residues. The CDR3 sequence is CASSTPGQGARNYGYTF. For the CDR3, the DNA is TGTGCCAGTAGTACACCGGGACAGGGGGCGAGGAACTATGGCTACACCTTC.

The gene calls are TRBV12-3 or TRBV12-4 and TRBJ2-5; unclear D gene. V lost 1 base to trimming and J lost 2 bases, with 5 bases between them. The CDR3 length is 13 residues. CDR3 sequence: CASSLVTQETQYF. The CDR3 DNA reads as TGTGCCAGCAGTTTAGTCACTCAAGAGACCCAGTACTTC.

This clonotype was counted only a few times. This rearrangement joins TRBV12-3 or TRBV12-4 to TRBJ1-4, with 7 nucleotides matching TRBD1. With V trimmed by 2 bases and J by 5 bases, 5 bases remained unmatched. The CDR3 contains 15 residues. The CDR3, as DNA: TGTGCCAGCAGTTTACGACAGGGACAAAATGAAAAACTGTTTTTT. It encodes CASSLRQGQNEKLFF.

The rearrangement joins TRBV2 to TRBJ2-3; maybe TRBD2 (6 bases). Trimming shortened V by 6 bases and J by 0 bases, and 13 bases separated the two germline ends. CDR3 length: 15 residues. Germline loops: CDR1 SNHLY, CDR2 FYNNEI. As DNA, the CDR3 is TGTGCCAGCAGCGACAGCGGGCATAGCACAGATACGCAGTATTTT. Translated, it gives CASSDSGHSTDTQYF.

CDR3 in amino acids: CASSQGPGWSYEQYF. The CDR3 region has the DNA TGTGCCAGCAGCCAAGGGCCAGGGTGGTCCTACGAGCAGTACTTC. This chain connects TRBV14 to TRBJ2-7, with a possible D match to TRBD1 (5 bases). Per the germline V gene, CDR1 is SGHDN and CDR2 is FVKESK. This CDR3 region has 15 residues. V was trimmed by 1 base and J by 1 base, leaving 11 bases between them.

This clonotype has a single count. V is TRBV20-1 and J is TRBJ1-2, with a weak D call TRBD1 (5 bases). There are 15 residues in the CDR3. Germline assignment: CDR1 DFQATT and CDR2 SNEGSKA (reference sequence). Deletions cut 7 bases from V and 3 bases from J, with 21 bases between. The CDR3 here is CSGYLGPKLHYGYTF. The CDR3 DNA follows: TGCAGTGGGTATCTGGGACCTAAGCTGCACTATGGCTACACCTTC.

This clonotype occurred a few times. This sequence joins TRBV20-1 and TRBJ2-3, with a weak D call TRBD2 (6 bases). CDR1 and CDR2 from the germline V gene are DFQATT and SNEGSKA (reference sequence). This CDR3 region has 14 residues. V lost 2 bases and J 3 bases, leaving 12 bases between the germline ends. CDR3 sequence (DNA): TGCAGTGCTAGAAGGGCCGGGGGAACAGATACGCAGTATTTT. This sequence encodes CSARRAGGTDTQYF.